Presented here are 26 T cell receptor beta chains from one specimen sequenced in a study of identifying expanded T cells in peripheral blood. TCRdb keeps only in-frame clones here, not all; method: immunoSEQ multiplex PCR. Of 50,000 to 65,000 clones in the sample, approximately 80% were seen once. Material: blood. The receptors were sampled from a person between 18 and 75 years old in good health.

This clone appeared once. This chain uses TRBV5-8 with TRBJ1-1; D gene uncertain. The CDR3 is 15 amino acids. CDR1 and CDR2 from the germline V gene are SGHTS and YDEGEE. V was clipped by 1 base and J by 7 bases, with 17 bases between them. The CDR3 nucleotides read TGTGCCAGCAGCTTGCTTACCCTAAAGACAAATGAAGCTTTCTTT. Residues: CASSLLTLKTNEAFF.

The chain couples TRBV5-1 to TRBJ2-3; D is ambiguous. This CDR3 is built from 14 residues. Germline V gene lookup returns CDR1 SGHRS and CDR2 YFSETQ. Trimming removed 1 base from V and 0 bases from J, with 6 bases in between. The CDR3 is CASSLFASTDTQYF. The CDR3 DNA sequence: TGCGCCAGCAGCTTGTTCGCCAGCACAGATACGCAGTATTTT.

This chain uses TRBV7-3 with TRBJ2-7, with D possibly matching TRBD1 (6 bases). Trimming cost V 5 bases and J 2 bases, with 16 bases left between them. CDR1 is SGHTA, CDR2 FQGTGA, per germline. CDR3 length: 15 amino acids. This CDR3 is CASSRRQVSPYEQYV. CDR3 coding DNA: TGTGCCAGCAGCCGACGACAGGTCTCACCCTACGAGCAGTACGTC.

The chain carries TRBV11-2 and TRBJ2-4, with D unclear. The CDR3 runs to 12 residues. Germline-derived CDR1 and CDR2 are SGHAT and FQNNGV. Trimming left V 2 bases short and J 2 bases short, with 1 base between. The CDR3 DNA sequence: TGTGCCAGCAGCTTAACCAAAAACATTCAGTACTTC. Amino acid sequence: CASSLTKNIQYF. Complete variable domain (other parts from reference TRBV11-2 and TRBJ2-4): EAGVAQSPRYKIIEKRQSVAFWCNPISGHATLYWYQQILGQGPKLLIQFQNNGVVDDSQLPKDRFSAERLKGVDSTLKIQPAKLEDSAVYLCASSLTKNIQYFGAGTRLSVL.

About this clone: The same CDR3 also results from other DNA sequences found in this sample. The chain's CDR3 is CAISEGREKLFF. CDR3 sequence (DNA): TGTGCCATCAGTGAGGGGAGAGAAAAACTGTTTTTT. The chain employs TRBV10-3 and TRBJ1-4; D is uncertain. Trimming pared 2 bases from V and 8 bases from J, leaving 6 bases between. This CDR3 has 12 amino acids. Germline V CDR1 and CDR2: ENHRY, SYGVKD.

CDR3 residues: CATSGRADDNEQFF. In DNA form, the CDR3 reads TGTGCCACTAGCGGGAGGGCCGATGACAATGAGCAGTTCTTC. The chain combines TRBV10-3 with TRBJ2-1, with 12 bases lining up with TRBD2. Trimming removed 10 bases from V and 5 bases from J; junction bases left unmatched: 6. The CDR3 length is 14 residues. The germline V gene encodes CDR1 ENHRY and CDR2 SYGVKD.

J is TRBJ2-2 and V is TRBV5-4, with D tentatively TRBD2 (5 bases). The germline V gene has CDR1 SGHNT and CDR2 YYREEE (reference sequence). This CDR3 has 15 residues. V was trimmed by 0 bases and J by 6 bases, leaving 12 bases between them. The CDR3 loop reads CASSLGSVVAGELFF. CDR3 sequence (DNA): TGTGCCAGCAGCTTGGGTAGCGTTGTCGCCGGGGAGCTGTTTTTT.

The chain links TRBV12-5 to TRBJ2-7; 7 bases match TRBD2. Germline CDR1 reads LGHNT; CDR2 reads FRNRAP. The V segment lost 6 bases and the J segment 2 bases; nucleotides outside the gene matches: 25. The CDR3 runs 20 residues. CDR3 nucleotide sequence: TGTGCTAGTGGCCTCTTGAGTGACGGGAGGACTTTACCCGTCACCTACGAGCAGTACTTC. This translates into CASGLLSDGRTLPVTYEQYF.

The rearrangement links TRBV5-8 to TRBJ2-5, with D possibly TRBD2 on 5 matching bases. The germline CDR1 and CDR2 sequences are SGHTS and YDEGEE. The CDR3 sequence is 15 residues long. V was trimmed by 4 bases and J by 5 bases, leaving 18 bases between them. CDR3 amino acids: CASSVTSREGETQYF. CDR3 in DNA: TGTGCCAGCAGCGTGACTTCGAGGGAAGGGGAGACCCAGTACTTC.

A few counts support this clone. The genes are TRBV19 and TRBJ1-5; D is uncertain. CDR1 and CDR2 (germline): LNHDA, SQIVND (reference sequence). CDR3 size: 12 residues. Trimming removed 5 bases at V and 0 bases at J, with 2 bases between. The CDR3 loop reads CASSLSNQPQHF. CDR3 DNA sequence: TGTGCCAGTAGTCTTAGCAATCAGCCCCAGCATTTT. The full variable domain, completed using reference TRBV19 and TRBJ1-5, is DGGITQSPKYLFRKEGQNVTLSCEQNLNHDAMYWYRQDPGQGLRLIYYSQIVNDFQKGDIAEGYSVSREKKESFPLTVTSAQKNPTAFYLCASSLSNQPQHFGDGTRLSIL.

This clone was seen just once. The genes are TRBV29-1 and TRBJ2-3; 11 bases agree with TRBD2. CDR3 length: 13 residues. Germline CDR1 SQVTM, CDR2 ANQGSEA. After removal of 6 bases from V and 5 bases from J, the junction contained 4 bases not matched to a gene. The CDR3 coding sequence is TGCAGCGTGGAGCTAGCGGGGGGAGATACGCAGTATTTT. Translating gives CSVELAGGDTQYF.

This chain uses TRBV6-5 with TRBJ1-1; D is perhaps TRBD1 (5 bases). V lost 1 base and J lost 4, with 10 bases in between. The CDR3 runs to 14 residues. Per the germline V gene, CDR1 is MNHEY and CDR2 is SVGAGI. DNA of the CDR3: TGTGCCAGCAGTTACTATGGGAGGGGCACTGAAGCTTTCTTT. It codes for CASSYYGRGTEAFF.

V and J are TRBV9 and TRBJ2-5; 12 positions match TRBD2. After removal of 4 bases from V and 3 bases from J, the junction contained 10 bases not matched to a gene. The germline gives CDR1 SGDLS, CDR2 YYNGEE. The CDR3 extends over 17 amino acids. CDR3 in DNA: TGTGCCAGCAGCCCGGGAGGGCTAGCGGGGGGGAAAGAGACCCAGTACTTC. Translation gives CASSPGGLAGGKETQYF.

The rearrangement links TRBV7-3 to TRBJ1-1, with D tentatively TRBD1 (5 bases). Germline-derived CDR1 and CDR2 are SGHTA and FQGTGA. Trimming removed 3 bases from V and 4 bases from J, with 12 bases in between. The CDR3 sequence is 14 residues long. The CDR3 DNA is TGTGCCAGCAGCTTGATTGGGCAGGGCACTGAAGCTTTCTTT. Protein: CASSLIGQGTEAFF.

The chain combines TRBV27 with TRBJ1-2; D is unclear. Germline assignment: CDR1 MNHEY and CDR2 SMNVEV (reference sequence). This CDR3 contains 14 residues. The V and J ends lost 2 bases and 8 bases respectively, with 15 bases between them. CDR3 sequence (DNA): TGTGCCAGCAGTTTAGGGCCCTCAGAGACGGGCTACACCTTC. Its translation is CASSLGPSETGYTF.

The chain is built from TRBV18 and TRBJ2-5; 9 bases align to TRBD2. CDR3 size: 18 residues. Germline V gene lookup returns CDR1 KGHSH and CDR2 LQKENI. With V trimmed by 1 base and J by 6 bases, 15 bases remained unmatched. The CDR3 region has the DNA TGTGCCAGCTCACCACGATCACCGGGCGGGGGGGTACAAAAGACCCAGTACTTC. Residues: CASSPRSPGGGVQKTQYF.

The chain has TRBV7-5 and TRBJ2-7; the D segment call TRBD2 is taken from the table without a DNA check. TRBV7-5 is designated a pseudogene. The CDR3 is 15 amino acids. The CDR3 sequence is CARSFQLAGDDEQYF. The CDR3 coding sequence is TGTGCCAGAAGCTTTCAACTAGCGGGAGACGACGAGCAGTACTTC.

V gene TRBV19 combines with J gene TRBJ1-5, with 7 bases aligning to TRBD1. V shed 4 bases, J shed 1 base, and the junction held 10 bases outside the gene matches. This CDR3 is 17 amino acids long. From germline, CDR1 is LNHDA and CDR2 SQIVND (reference sequence). This chain's CDR3 is CASSRTGDILSNQPQHF. The CDR3 DNA is TGTGCCAGTAGTAGGACAGGAGATATTCTGAGCAATCAGCCCCAGCATTTT.

V is TRBV7-9 and J is TRBJ2-3; D uncertain. Trimming left V 2 bases short and J 11 bases short, with 14 bases between. The germline CDR1 and CDR2 sequences are SEHNR and FQNEAQ (reference sequence). The CDR3 is 13 amino acids. CDR3 coding DNA: TGTGCCAGCAGCTTATCTTGGTACTTTGAGCAGTATTTT. Residues: CASSLSWYFEQYF.

The genes are TRBV7-2 and TRBJ1-1; D ambiguous. In germline, CDR1 is SGHTA, CDR2 FQGNSA. The V and J ends lost 1 base and 7 bases respectively, with 1 base between them. The CDR3 consists of 10 residues. CDR3 bases: TGTGCCAGCAGCTTAGTTGAAGCTTTCTTT. As protein: CASSLVEAFF. Supplemented by reference TRBV7-2 and TRBJ1-1, the full variable domain reads GAGVSQSPSNKVTEKGKDVELRCDPISGHTALYWYRQSLGQGLEFLIYFQGNSAPDKSGLPSDRFSAERTGGSVSTLTIQRTQQEDSAVYLCASSLVEAFFGQGTRLTVV.

The sample holds one count of this clone. V gene TRBV6-1 combines with J gene TRBJ1-2; D is possibly TRBD1 (5 bases). CDR1 is MNHNS and CDR2 is SASEGT in the germline V gene. Trimming pared 7 bases from V and 0 bases from J, leaving 12 bases between. The CDR3 contains 14 residues. CDR3 sequence: CASTEGTANYGYTF. CDR3 nucleotides: TGTGCCAGCACGGAGGGGACCGCTAACTATGGCTACACCTTC.

The chain combines TRBV7-9 with TRBJ2-5; unclear D gene. V lost 5 bases and J lost 3, with 4 bases in between. CDR1 and CDR2 from the germline V gene are SEHNR and FQNEAQ (reference sequence). The CDR3 contains 11 residues. The CDR3 region is CASSHKETQYF. CDR3 in DNA: TGTGCCAGCAGCCATAAAGAGACCCAGTACTTC.

This sequence joins TRBV15 and TRBJ2-1; possible D gene TRBD1, 5 bases. Trimming stripped 0 bases from V and 5 bases from J, with 8 bases between. The CDR3 consists of 14 residues. Germline values: CDR1 LNHNV, CDR2 YYDKDF (reference sequence). The CDR3 protein is CATSREVGDNEQFF. The CDR3 bases are TGTGCCACCAGCAGAGAGGTAGGGGACAATGAGCAGTTCTTC.

V and J are TRBV5-4 and TRBJ2-1; TRBD2 agrees at 8 bases. Germline CDR1 and CDR2: SGHNT and YYREEE (reference sequence). V lost 4 bases to trimming and J lost 6 bases; unmatched junction nucleotides: 12. CDR3 size: 16 residues. CDR3 nucleotides: TGTGCCAGCAGCCCCGGGGGGGGGCGCGATTCCAATGAGCAGTTCTTC. This translates into CASSPGGGRDSNEQFF.

In this sample, this clone turned up a few times. The V call is TRBV27, the J call TRBJ1-2; 8 bases are a match to TRBD1. CDR3 size: 13 residues. V was pared by 5 bases and J by 1 base, with 0 bases of the junction left unmatched. Germline assignment: CDR1 MNHEY and CDR2 SMNVEV (reference sequence). The CDR3 loop is CASSGQGNYGYTF. The CDR3 region has the DNA TGTGCCAGCAGTGGACAGGGTAACTATGGCTACACCTTC.

The CDR3 here is CASSGWNEQFF. CDR3 bases: TGTGCCAGCAGCGGGTGGAATGAGCAGTTCTTC. The V call is TRBV27, the J call TRBJ2-1; D gene unclear. Germline assignment: CDR1 MNHEY and CDR2 SMNVEV (reference sequence). With 6 bases removed from V and 7 bases from J, the gap between germline ends came to 7 bases. The CDR3 has 11 residues.